This TCR beta chain was captured by sequencing in a study of technical replicates of blood from a handful of donors. Generated by immunoSEQ multiplex PCR, the TCRdb table keeps only in-frame clones and is missing some. The sample has 100,000 or so clones, 95% to 97% seen once. CDR1 and CDR2 (germline): SGHVS, FNYEAQ. This CDR3 has 14 residues. J lost 6 bases, V lost 1 base, and 5 bases had no gene match. This clone was seen a single time. Sequencing was carried out using T cells isolated from PBMCs. This sequence joins TRBV7-6 and TRBJ2-7, with 8 positions matching TRBD1. This sequence was found in a human donor in good health. DNA for the CDR3: TGTGCCAGCAGCTTAGGAAGGACAGGGCCCGAGCAGTACTTC. Encoded protein: CASSLGRTGPEQYF. Full variable domain (remainder filled in from reference TRBV7-6 and TRBJ2-7): GAGVSQSPRYKVTKRGQDVALRCDPISGHVSLYWYRQALGQGPEFLTYFNYEAQQDKSGLPNDRFSAERPEGSISTLTIQRTEQRDSAMYRCASSLGRTGPEQYFGPGTRLTVT.